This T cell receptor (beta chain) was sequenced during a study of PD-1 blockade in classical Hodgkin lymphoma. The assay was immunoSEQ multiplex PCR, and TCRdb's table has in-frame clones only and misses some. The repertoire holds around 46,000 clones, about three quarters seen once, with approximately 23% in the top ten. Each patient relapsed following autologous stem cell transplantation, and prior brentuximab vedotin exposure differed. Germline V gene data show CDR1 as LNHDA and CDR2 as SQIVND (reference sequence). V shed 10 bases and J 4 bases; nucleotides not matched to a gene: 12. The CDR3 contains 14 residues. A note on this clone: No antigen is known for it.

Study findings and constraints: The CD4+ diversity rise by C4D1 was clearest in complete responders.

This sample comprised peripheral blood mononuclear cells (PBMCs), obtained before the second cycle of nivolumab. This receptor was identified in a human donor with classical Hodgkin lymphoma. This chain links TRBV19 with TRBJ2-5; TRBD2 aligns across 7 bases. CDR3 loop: CAISEIPGGETQYF. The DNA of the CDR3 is TGTGCCATCTCGGAAATCCCGGGGGGAGAGACCCAGTACTTC.